Only a few counts were recorded for the clone carrying this T cell receptor beta chain. The data were taken from a study of T cell repertoires in cytomegalovirus infection. TCRdb itself ran the reads through MiXCR, one entry per CDR3 protein. Seen here are roughly 500,000 distinct CDR3 sequences, around 11% observed once, and the top ten hold 10% to 13%. This TCR was recovered from a human donor in good health (CMV status not recorded). Some clones in this sample may be carry-over from other donors' samples. Material: PBMCs.

The CDR3 DNA reads TGTGCCAGTAGTACGATGACAGGGTGGTTCACTGAAGCTTTCTTT. This encodes CASSTMTGWFTEAFF. The genes are TRBV19 and TRBJ1-1, with 7 bases fitting TRBD1. CDR1 and CDR2 (germline): LNHDA, SQIVND (reference sequence). This CDR3 has 15 amino acids. With V trimmed by 4 bases and J by 4 bases, 9 bases remained unmatched.